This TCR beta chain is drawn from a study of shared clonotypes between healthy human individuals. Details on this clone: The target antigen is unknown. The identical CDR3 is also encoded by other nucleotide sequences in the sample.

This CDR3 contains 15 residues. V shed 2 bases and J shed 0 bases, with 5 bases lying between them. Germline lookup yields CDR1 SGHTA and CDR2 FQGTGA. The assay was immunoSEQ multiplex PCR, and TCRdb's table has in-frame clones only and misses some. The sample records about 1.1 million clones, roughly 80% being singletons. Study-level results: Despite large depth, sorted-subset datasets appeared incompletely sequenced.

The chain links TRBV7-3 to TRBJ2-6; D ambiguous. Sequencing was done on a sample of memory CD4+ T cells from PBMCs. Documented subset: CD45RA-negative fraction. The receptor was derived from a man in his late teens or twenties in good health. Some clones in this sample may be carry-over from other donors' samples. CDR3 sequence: CASSLVGSGANVLTF. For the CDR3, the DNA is TGTGCCAGCAGCTTAGTAGGCTCTGGGGCCAACGTCCTGACTTTC.